The source of this T cell receptor (beta chain) is a study of patients and donors after allogeneic stem cell transplantation. Using its own MiXCR run on the RT-PCR reads, TCRdb lists one record per CDR3 protein. The sample has around 70,000 distinct CDR3 sequences, around a quarter seen once. The sample was blood, either unsorted or a sorted T cell fraction (not recorded which). The TCR sequence derives from a human donor who was either an allogeneic HSCT recipient or a stem cell or donor lymphocyte infusion donor (not recorded which). It is not recorded whose cells these are; they may come from a transplant donor.

The DNA of the CDR3 is TGCAGTGCTTACCCCCTCCGGGGAGGGAAGCAGGTCGGGGAGCTGTTTTTT. Protein product: CSAYPLRGGKQVGELFF. This rearrangement joins TRBV20-1 to TRBJ2-2; 7 bases are shared with TRBD2. The CDR3 consists of 17 residues. J was trimmed by 7 bases and V by 5 bases; bases with no gene match: 19. Germline CDR1 is DFQATT and CDR2 is SNEGSKA (reference sequence).